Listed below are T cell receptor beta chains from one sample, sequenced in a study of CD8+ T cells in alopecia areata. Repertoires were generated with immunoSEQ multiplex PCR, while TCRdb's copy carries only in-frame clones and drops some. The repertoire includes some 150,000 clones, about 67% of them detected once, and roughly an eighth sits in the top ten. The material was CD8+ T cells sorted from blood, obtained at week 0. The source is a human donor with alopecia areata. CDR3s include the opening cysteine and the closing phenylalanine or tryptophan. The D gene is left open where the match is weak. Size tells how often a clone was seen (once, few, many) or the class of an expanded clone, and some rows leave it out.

CSVVVGQGFYEQYF | . | TRBJ2-7 | 14 | TRBD1 | TRBV29-1
CASSSGPPYGYTF | . | TRBJ1-2 | 13 | . | TRBV27
CASTGRYNEQFF | . | TRBJ2-1 | 12 | . | TRBV2
CASSETRPGTGYGYTF | . | TRBJ1-2 | 16 | TRBD1 | TRBV2
CASSYSSGGAADTQYF | few | TRBJ2-3 | 16 | TRBD2 | TRBV13
CASSLGDGGTYGYTF | . | TRBJ1-2 | 15 | . | TRBV7-9
CAWLGWTGELFF | . | TRBJ2-2 | 12 | . | TRBV30
CASSEEKSGGETQYF | . | TRBJ2-5 | 15 | . | TRBV6-1
CASRDSGTKNSPLHF | few | TRBJ1-6 | 15 | . | TRBV5-1
CASSVGQGGEQYF | few | TRBJ2-7 | 13 | . | TRBV9
CASSPGMGYNEQFF | . | TRBJ2-1 | 14 | . | TRBV27
CSVEEDRVLAGANVLTF | few | TRBJ2-6 | 17 | TRBD1 | TRBV29-1
CASSYGRDEQYF | . | TRBJ2-7 | 12 | . | TRBV6-6
CAWSEGTGGLWNSPLHF | few | TRBJ1-6 | 17 | TRBD1 | TRBV30
CASSPGTGYEQYF | . | TRBJ2-7 | 13 | TRBD1 | TRBV18
CASSLARGNTEAFF | . | TRBJ1-1 | 14 | . | TRBV4-1
CASSLGRNRGGGYTF | . | TRBJ1-2 | 15 | TRBD1 | TRBV7-8
CASGGIQRIYGYTF | . | TRBJ1-2 | 14 | . | TRBV12-5
CASGLAQREAFF | . | TRBJ1-1 | 12 | . | TRBV12-5
CASSPTGGDLFTQYF | . | TRBJ2-3 | 15 | . | TRBV9
CASSQGGVQETQYF | . | TRBJ2-5 | 14 | . | TRBV7-6
CASTPWRQGSGNTIYF | few | TRBJ1-3 | 16 | TRBD1 | TRBV6-6
CASSPLGDITPNTEAFF | once | TRBJ1-1 | 17 | . | TRBV9
CASSSRTGVTYGYTF | . | TRBJ1-2 | 15 | TRBD1 | TRBV7-9
CASSQEGETQYF | . | TRBJ2-5 | 12 | . | TRBV6-6
CASSLEVTPHYEQYF | . | TRBJ2-7 | 15 | . | TRBV28
CAWSPTGQGEGYTF | . | TRBJ1-2 | 14 | TRBD1 | TRBV30
CSARDLNGYTF | . | TRBJ1-2 | 11 | . | TRBV20-1
CASSEVATGHTGELFF | . | TRBJ2-2 | 16 | TRBD1 | TRBV2
CASSWGTNNQPQHF | . | TRBJ1-5 | 14 | . | TRBV5-6
CASSAYTGTYEQYF | few | TRBJ2-7 | 14 | . | TRBV19
CASSYEATNYGYTF | once | TRBJ1-2 | 14 | . | TRBV6-5
CASSLGAPKGRQAFF | . | TRBJ1-1 | 15 | . | TRBV27
CASSHRSLDSPLHF | . | TRBJ1-6 | 14 | . | TRBV5-1
CASSGPAGIYNEQFF | . | TRBJ2-1 | 15 | TRBD2 | TRBV25-1
CASSSSGEHSYEQYF | . | TRBJ2-7 | 15 | TRBD2 | TRBV5-1
CASSSYMNTGELFF | . | TRBJ2-2 | 14 | . | TRBV7-9
CASSESTTEAFF | few | TRBJ1-1 | 12 | . | TRBV2
CATSNEASGGYEQYF | . | TRBJ2-7 | 15 | TRBD1 | TRBV15
CASITGTSEAFF | . | TRBJ1-1 | 12 | . | TRBV12-5
CASSLRHMSSYNSPLHF | . | TRBJ1-6 | 17 | . | TRBV23-1
CASSLGRGDEQFF | few | TRBJ2-1 | 13 | . | TRBV13
CSARLAVGGSGANVLTF | . | TRBJ2-6 | 17 | . | TRBV29-1
CASSAGNRNYEQYF | . | TRBJ2-7 | 14 | . | TRBV9
CASSLDRDLNSPLHF | . | TRBJ1-6 | 15 | . | TRBV13
CSVESRAEAFF | once | TRBJ1-1 | 11 | . | TRBV29-1
CATSRSGGSDTQYF | . | TRBJ2-3 | 14 | TRBD2 | TRBV15
CASGPRKAPYNEQFF | . | TRBJ2-1 | 15 | . | TRBV27
CASSSQSYEQYF | . | TRBJ2-7 | 12 | . | TRBV6-5
CASSPETGTDTQYF | . | TRBJ2-3 | 14 | . | TRBV4-1
CASSLGHRDPLYEQYF | few | TRBJ2-7 | 16 | . | TRBV13
CASSQDWSSGGFGETQYF | . | TRBJ2-5 | 18 | TRBD2 | TRBV4-2
CSGGRENTEAFF | once | TRBJ1-1 | 12 | . | TRBV29-1
CASSGTSGGNNEQFF | . | TRBJ2-1 | 15 | TRBD2 | TRBV9
CASSHGTYNEQFF | once | TRBJ2-1 | 13 | . | TRBV14
CSAGQGSTGELFF | . | TRBJ2-2 | 13 | TRBD1 | TRBV29-1
CAWRGPAYNSPLHF | . | TRBJ1-6 | 14 | . | TRBV30
CASSLEEADTQYF | . | TRBJ2-3 | 13 | . | TRBV11-2
CSVEDPWDRGSSGNTIYF | . | TRBJ1-3 | 18 | TRBD1 | TRBV29-1